A selection of T cell receptor beta chains follows, all from one sample in a study of CD8 T cells in ankylosing spondylitis. TCRdb reanalysed the 5' RACE reads using MiXCR and keeps one entry per CDR3 protein. The sample yields around 770,000 distinct CDR3 sequences, about 12% seen once. The sequencing input was blood, either unsorted or a sorted T cell fraction (not recorded which). The receptor source for this set is a male donor with ankylosing spondylitis. CDR3s include the opening cysteine and the closing phenylalanine or tryptophan. D genes are given only for firm matches. The size field is filled for only some rows; it gives once, few, many or a size class.

>NA|TRBJ2-7|few|TRBV9
CASSVPGGGEQYF
TGTGCCAGCAGCGTACCCGGAGGGGGAGAGCAGTACTTC
>TRBD1|TRBJ1-6|few|TRBV12-3/TRBV12-4
CASRADRASPLHF
TGTGCCAGCAGGGCCGACAGGGCTTCACCCCTCCACTTT
>NA|TRBJ1-1|NA|TRBV30
CAWGATWVTEAFF
TGTGCCTGGGGAGCCACGTGGGTCACTGAAGCTTTCTTT
>NA|TRBJ2-7|few|TRBV6-2/TRBV6-3
CASSRGETVYEQYF
TGTGCCAGCAGTAGAGGGGAAACGGTCTACGAGCAGTACTTC
>TRBD2|TRBJ2-7|NA|TRBV20-1
CSARLAGRLPYEQYF
TGCAGTGCTAGACTAGCGGGAAGACTTCCTTACGAGCAGTACTTC
>NA|TRBJ2-1|few|TRBV28
CASSLYMGGGYNEQFF
TGTGCCAGCAGTTTATATATGGGAGGGGGCTACAATGAGCAGTTCTTC
>TRBD2|TRBJ2-1|many|TRBV20-1
CSASFLAGGRTYNEQFF
TGCAGTGCTAGTTTCCTAGCGGGGGGCCGAACTTACAATGAGCAGTTCTTC
>NA|TRBJ1-1|NA|TRBV7-9
CASKNRGGLNTEAFF
TGTGCCAGCAAAAATAGGGGAGGTCTGAACACTGAAGCTTTCTTT
>NA|TRBJ2-3|NA|TRBV7-2
CASSPGRARRDTQYF
TGTGCCAGCAGCCCTGGCCGGGCGCGGAGGGATACGCAGTATTTT
>NA|TRBJ2-7|many|TRBV6-5
CASSYSSDSYEQYF
TGTGCCAGCAGTTACTCGAGCGATTCCTACGAGCAGTACTTC
>NA|TRBJ1-1|NA|TRBV6-2/TRBV6-3
CASSSLRLGNTEAFF
TGTGCCAGCAGTTCCCTCCGCTTGGGGAACACTGAAGCTTTCTTT
>NA|TRBJ1-2|NA|TRBV25-1
CASIGTGIQNYGYTF
TGTGCCAGCATCGGGACCGGCATTCAAAACTATGGCTACACCTTC
>NA|TRBJ1-4|NA|TRBV3-1
CASSPNREKLFF
TGTGCCAGCAGCCCGAACAGGGAAAAACTGTTTTTT
>NA|TRBJ2-2|few|TRBV12-3/TRBV12-4
CASSFRDGDTGELFF
TGTGCCAGCAGTTTCCGGGACGGAGACACCGGGGAGCTGTTTTTT
>NA|TRBJ2-7|NA|TRBV20-1
CSAPLLLEQYF
TGCAGTGCTCCCCTCCTGCTCGAGCAGTACTTC
>NA|TRBJ1-2|NA|TRBV5-5
CASSYTPGAYGYTF
TGTGCCAGCAGCTATACACCAGGGGCATATGGCTACACCTTC
>TRBD1|TRBJ2-7|few|TRBV6-1
CASRAGQASVGYEQYF
TGTGCCAGCAGGGCAGGACAGGCCAGCGTTGGGTACGAGCAGTACTTC
>TRBD1|TRBJ2-1|few|TRBV20-1
CSAREIGDRGLNEQFF
TGCAGTGCTAGAGAAATCGGAGACAGGGGGCTGAATGAGCAGTTCTTC
>NA|TRBJ2-5|few|TRBV20-1
CSASGTAFFGETQYF
TGCAGTGCTAGTGGGACCGCCTTTTTTGGGGAGACCCAGTACTTC
>NA|TRBJ1-2|many|TRBV20-1
CSARGWKGYTF
TGCAGTGCTCGAGGATGGAAGGGCTACACCTTC
>TRBD1|TRBJ2-7|few|TRBV18
CASSRDRVGIYEQYF
TGTGCCAGCTCAAGGGACAGGGTGGGGATTTACGAGCAGTACTTC
>NA|TRBJ2-5|NA|TRBV20-1
CSASGQQTQYF
TGCAGTGCTAGCGGGCAGCAGACCCAGTACTTC
>NA|TRBJ2-5|few|TRBV7-8
CASSLRVAVGTQYF
TGTGCCAGCAGCTTACGAGTCGCCGTGGGGACCCAGTACTTC
>TRBD2|TRBJ2-3|NA|TRBV10-3
CAISVELAGGGTQYF
TGTGCCATCAGTGTGGAGCTAGCGGGAGGGGGTACGCAGTATTTT
>NA|TRBJ1-2|few|TRBV20-1
CSASLPVGYYGYTF
TGCAGCGCGTCACTCCCAGTGGGCTACTATGGCTACACCTTC
>TRBD2|TRBJ2-3|few|TRBV7-6
CASSLAIGGGARTDTQYF
TGTGCCAGCAGCTTAGCAATCGGCGGGGGGGCCAGAACAGATACGCAGTATTTT
>NA|TRBJ2-2|once|TRBV11-2
CASSPLGGNTGELFF
TGTGCCAGCAGCCCTCTCGGGGGAAACACCGGGGAGCTGTTTTTT
>TRBD1|TRBJ2-1|many|TRBV18
CASSSDRASQFF
TGTGCCAGCTCATCGGACAGGGCAAGCCAGTTCTTC
>TRBD2|TRBJ2-1|few|TRBV20-1
CSARGVWLAGRYNEQFF
TGCAGTGCTAGAGGGGTTTGGCTAGCGGGAAGGTACAATGAGCAGTTCTTC
>NA|TRBJ2-5|NA|TRBV15
CATTRGRTPETQYF
TGTGCCACCACCAGAGGTCGAACCCCCGAGACCCAGTACTTC
>NA|TRBJ2-5|few|TRBV7-3
CASSLNGRRQETQYF
TGTGCCAGCAGCTTAAATGGGCGCCGGCAAGAGACCCAGTACTTC
>NA|TRBJ2-4|few|TRBV6-2/TRBV6-3
CASSYGGASGNIQYF
TGTGCCAGCAGTTACGGGGGGGCCTCGGGGAACATTCAGTACTTC
>NA|TRBJ1-6|NA|TRBV4-3
CASSQDGGTANSPLHF
TGCGCCAGCAGCCAAGATGGGGGGACGGCCAATTCACCCCTCCACTTT
>NA|TRBJ2-2|many|TRBV7-9
CASSLESPGELFF
TGTGCCAGCAGCCTAGAATCCCCCGGGGAGCTGTTTTTT
>NA|TRBJ2-4|many|TRBV7-2
CASTLSRMENIQYF
TGTGCCAGCACCCTCTCTCGGATGGAAAACATTCAGTACTTC
>TRBD2|TRBJ2-1|NA|TRBV4-1
CASSQDPSGRYNEQFF
TGCGCCAGCAGCCAGGACCCTAGCGGCCGTTACAATGAGCAGTTCTTC
>TRBD2|TRBJ2-3|NA|TRBV2
CASRPGTSADTQYF
TGTGCCAGCAGGCCCGGGACTAGCGCAGATACGCAGTATTTT
>NA|TRBJ2-1|many|TRBV29-1
CSVEDHPDNEQFF
TGCAGCGTTGAAGATCACCCGGACAATGAGCAGTTCTTC
>NA|TRBJ2-4|few|TRBV30
CAWSVRGVVKNIQYF
TGTGCCTGGAGTGTTCGCGGGGTTGTCAAAAACATTCAGTACTTC
>TRBD2|TRBJ2-3|NA|TRBV6-4
CAGLWRGAPTDTQYF
TGTGCCGGTCTGTGGCGGGGGGCCCCCACAGATACGCAGTATTTT
>TRBD2|TRBJ2-1|NA|TRBV4-3
CASSHPRRTSGHNEQFF
TGCGCCAGCAGCCACCCCCGCCGGACTAGCGGCCACAATGAGCAGTTCTTC
>NA|TRBJ2-7|few|TRBV5-1
CASSPVAGSIGYEQYF
TGCGCCAGCAGCCCTGTAGCAGGGAGTATTGGCTACGAGCAGTACTTC
>NA|TRBJ1-1|NA|TRBV4-2
CASSQDLGRRTEAFF
TGTGCCAGCAGCCAAGATCTGGGGCGAAGGACTGAAGCTTTCTTT
>NA|TRBJ1-6|NA|TRBV20-1
CSALKGHGQSPLHF
TGCAGTGCCCTTAAGGGACACGGACAATCACCCCTCCACTTT
>NA|TRBJ1-2|few|TRBV28
CASSSATGGTWSGGYTF
TGTGCCAGCAGTTCAGCGACCGGGGGGACATGGTCGGGTGGCTACACCTTC
>TRBD1|TRBJ1-6|NA|TRBV28
CASRRQGDSPLHF
TGTGCCAGCCGTAGACAGGGTGATTCACCCCTCCACTTT
>NA|TRBJ2-5|NA|TRBV7-2
CASSLGRLGTQYF
TGTGCCAGCAGCTTAGGGCGGTTAGGGACCCAGTACTTC
>NA|TRBJ1-1|NA|TRBV4-2
CASSLFGTPAEAFF
TGTGCCAGCAGCCTATTTGGGACCCCCGCTGAAGCTTTCTTT
>TRBD1|TRBJ1-2|few|TRBV20-1
CSASPGTGDNYGYTF
TGCAGTGCTAGCCCCGGGACAGGCGATAACTATGGCTACACCTTC
>NA|TRBJ2-7|NA|TRBV5-1
CASSLAVSGTSYEQYF
TGCGCCAGCAGCTTGGCGGTTAGCGGTACCTCCTACGAGCAGTACTTC
>NA|TRBJ2-1|few|TRBV5-1
CASSLAGGRLNEQFF
TGCGCCAGCAGCTTGGCAGGTGGCAGGCTCAATGAGCAGTTCTTC
>NA|TRBJ2-3|few|TRBV11-1
CASSFSPTDTQYF
TGTGCCAGCAGCTTCTCACCAACAGATACGCAGTATTTT
>NA|TRBJ2-1|NA|TRBV18
CASSPRLGTWDEQFF
TGTGCCAGCTCACCGCGACTAGGGACATGGGATGAGCAGTTCTTC
>TRBD2|TRBJ2-7|NA|TRBV20-1
CSASRGEAYEQYF
TGCAGTGCTAGTCGGGGGGAAGCCTACGAGCAGTACTTC
>NA|TRBJ2-5|few|TRBV4-2
CASSQDPWDQETQYF
TGTGCCAGCAGCCAAGATCCCTGGGACCAAGAGACCCAGTACTTC
>TRBD1|TRBJ2-7|few|TRBV20-1
CSTRSRDRGYEQYF
TGCAGTACTCGATCCCGGGACAGGGGCTACGAGCAGTACTTC
>TRBD1|TRBJ1-2|few|TRBV7-2
CASSQTFGGRGEGYTF
TGTGCCAGCAGCCAGACATTCGGCGGCAGGGGGGAAGGCTACACCTTC